One and the same sample provided the 3 T cell receptor beta chains below, sequenced in a study of blood T cell repertoires in COVID-19. The data were produced by immunoSEQ multiplex PCR, yet TCRdb's version contains in-frame clones alone and is incomplete. The table has about 74,000 clones, almost 85% seen once. The sequencing input was peripheral blood. The receptors were gathered from a man in his sixties or seventies with acute or convalescent COVID-19.

As to this clone: The sample has other DNA sequences that encode this CDR3 too. CDR3 bases: TGTGCCAGCGGTAGAGATACGCAGTATTTT. Encoded protein: CASGRDTQYF. This chain connects TRBV6-5 to TRBJ2-3; D gene ambiguous. The V and J ends lost 8 bases and 5 bases respectively, with 5 bases between them. Germline CDR1 reads MNHEY; CDR2 reads SVGAGI. The CDR3 contains 10 residues.

The genes are TRBV9 and TRBJ1-2, with 7 bases that match TRBD1. Germline CDR1 is SGDLS and CDR2 is YYNGEE. The V and J ends lost 3 bases and 4 bases, in that order; junction bases with no gene match: 12. The CDR3 covers 16 residues. In nucleotides, the CDR3 is TGTGCCAGCAGCGCCGACCACAGGGGTCCCTCCTATGGCTACACCTTC. Its translation: CASSADHRGPSYGYTF.

The V and J genes are TRBV9 and TRBJ1-1; D remains unclear. The V end lost 4 bases, the J end lost 0 bases, and 13 bases lay between the germline ends. The CDR3 covers 15 residues. Germline-derived CDR1 and CDR2 are SGDLS and YYNGEE. The CDR3 here is CASSKHGEVNTEAFF. As DNA, the CDR3 is TGTGCCAGCAGCAAACACGGGGAGGTGAACACTGAAGCTTTCTTT.